The clone carrying this T cell receptor (beta chain) was counted at least ten times. Germline values: CDR1 MNHNY, CDR2 SVGAGI (reference sequence). The CDR3 has 11 residues. V dropped 10 bases and J dropped 1 base, with 7 bases sitting between them. MiXCR was run by TCRdb on the RT-PCR reads, yielding one entry per CDR3 protein. This table holds about 680,000 distinct CDR3 sequences, more than 13% found once. Sequenced material: memory CD4+ T cells from blood. The V gene is TRBV6-6, the J gene TRBJ1-1; D call uncertain. This TCR came from a female donor in good health, serving as a healthy control. The CDR3 loop is CATRGNTEAFF. CDR3 in DNA: TGTGCCACCCGAGGGAACACTGAAGCTTTCTTT.